This TCR beta chain is drawn from a study of CD8 T cells in Susac syndrome. V was clipped by 2 bases and J by 7 bases; unmatched bases: 6. Germline V gives CDR1 MGHRA, CDR2 YSYEKL. This CDR3 has 16 residues. Sequencing targeted TCR beta in blood CD8+ and CD4+ T cells. The authors negatively isolated CD8+ and CD4+ T cells and FACS-enriched TEMRA cells. When the RNA was reverse transcribed, random hexamers were used with an input of roughly 0.45 to 1 ug. TCRdb itself ran the immunoSEQ multiplex PCR reads through MiXCR, one entry per CDR3 protein. The sample records some 100,000 distinct CDR3 sequences, 95% being singletons.

Sequencing was carried out using CD8+ T cells from PBMCs. The chain employs TRBV4-1 and TRBJ2-1; 12 nucleotides match TRBD2. The receptor was derived from a human donor with Susac syndrome. The CDR3, as DNA: TGCGCCAGCAGCCAACCTAGCGGGAGGGCGGGGAATGAGCAGTTCTTC. Its translation: CASSQPSGRAGNEQFF.